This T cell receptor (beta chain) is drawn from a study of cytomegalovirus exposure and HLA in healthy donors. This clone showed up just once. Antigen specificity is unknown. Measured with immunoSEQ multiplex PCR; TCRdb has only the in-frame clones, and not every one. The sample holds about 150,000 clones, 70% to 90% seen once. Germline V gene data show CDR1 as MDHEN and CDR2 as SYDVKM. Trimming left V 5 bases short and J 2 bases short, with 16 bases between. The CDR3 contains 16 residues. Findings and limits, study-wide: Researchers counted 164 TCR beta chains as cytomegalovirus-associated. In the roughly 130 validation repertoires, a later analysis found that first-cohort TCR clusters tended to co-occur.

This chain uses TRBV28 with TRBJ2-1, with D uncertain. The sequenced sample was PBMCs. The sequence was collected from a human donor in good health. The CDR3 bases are TGTGCCAGCAGTGCCCCTCGAGCGCCTACCTACAATGAGCAGTTCTTC. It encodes CASSAPRAPTYNEQFF. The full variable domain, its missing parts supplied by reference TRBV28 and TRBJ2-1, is DVKVTQSSRYLVKRTGEKVFLECVQDMDHENMFWYRQDPGLGLRLIYFSYDVKMKEKGDIPEGYSVSREKKERFSLILESASTNQTSMYLCASSAPRAPTYNEQFFGPGTRLTVL.